This TCR beta chain emerged from a study of blood T cell repertoires in COVID-19 (dated by TCRdb to 2018 to 2021). In the study overall: The collaborator samples originated in the United States, Italy and Spain and spanned the acute and convalescent phases of COVID-19. The prospective study material was composed of cDNA or gDNA derived from T cells, B-cell-depleted T cells, or PBMCs. Subjects who had been exposed to COVID-19, were actively infected with it, or had recovered from it provided the deeply sampled blood TCRbeta repertoires that made up the dataset. A freely available public database, intended as a resource for researchers studying the immune response to SARS-CoV-2, is where the repertoires were released. Samples came from the ongoing ImmuneRACE study (first 160 participants) plus 1,254 subjects from 6 global collaborators. Sample metadata almost always included a de-identified subject ID, COVID-19 status, age in years and sex. Where available, HLA class I and class II types were obtained from metadata supplied by the sample provider rather than from assay-based typing. What the work shows at the level of the full study, not this receptor alone: Clinical and demographic metadata were provided uncurated, with the amount varying by source and participant.

Sequences MDHEN (CDR1) and SYDVKM (CDR2) are obtained from the germline V gene. Trimming leaves V shorter by 5 bases and J shorter by 2 bases, with the junction holding 4 bases beyond the gene matches. The CDR3 measures 14 amino acids from cysteine to phenylalanine. Just CDR3 DNA is preserved here, 42 bases in frame from base 1. In the prospective study, participants were about 18 to 95 years old, resided in about two dozen geographic areas of the United States, and were enrolled through a virtual design. In the prospective study, cohorts were assigned on the basis of participant-reported clinical history obtained from a screening survey and a study questionnaire. Recovered participants in ImmuneRACE Cohort 3 were defined as having two consecutive negative NP/OP PCR tests, clearance from a healthcare professional, or resolution of symptoms. Mobile phlebotomists in the prospective study collected whole blood, serum and a nasopharyngeal or oropharyngeal swab from every participant. Participants in the prospective study had the option to provide additional blood draws and questionnaires over an approximately 2-month period. Before DNA extraction, prospective study blood samples were shipped either frozen or at room temperature.

TCRbeta CDR3 regions were amplified from genomic DNA using the immunoSEQ Assay, a bias-controlled multiplex PCR. The paper's processing steps were these. Within the assay, amplification of reference gene primers was used to estimate how many nucleated cells each sample contained. To quantify the absolute abundance of each unique TCRbeta CDR3 rearrangement, sequence reads were collapsed and filtered. For each sample, productive Simpson clonality was calculated as the square root of Simpson's diversity index across productive rearrangements. TCRdb retrieved this table from immuneACCESS and kept in-frame rearrangements only. Not all clones are present; in checked studies, unresolved V genes account for under half, and no reason is known for the remainder. D and trimming were read from the DNA, whereas the V and J calls and clone size are those reported in that table. The sample yields 150,000 to 250,000 clones; 80% to 90% were counted once. The ten biggest clones cover 12% of the sample.

Of note for this clone: The antigen it recognizes is unknown. No base-level quality is on record; no much larger clone is a single base apart.

Sequenced material: PBMCs or T cells enriched from blood (not recorded which). The V and J genes are TRBV28 and TRBJ2-3, with 7 bases aligning to TRBD2. The sequence derives from a man aged 35 to 55 who had recovered from COVID-19. For the CDR3, the sequence is CASSVAGLTDTQYF. The nucleotide sequence reads as follows: TGTGCCAGCAGTGTAGCGGGTCTCACAGATACGCAGTATTTT.